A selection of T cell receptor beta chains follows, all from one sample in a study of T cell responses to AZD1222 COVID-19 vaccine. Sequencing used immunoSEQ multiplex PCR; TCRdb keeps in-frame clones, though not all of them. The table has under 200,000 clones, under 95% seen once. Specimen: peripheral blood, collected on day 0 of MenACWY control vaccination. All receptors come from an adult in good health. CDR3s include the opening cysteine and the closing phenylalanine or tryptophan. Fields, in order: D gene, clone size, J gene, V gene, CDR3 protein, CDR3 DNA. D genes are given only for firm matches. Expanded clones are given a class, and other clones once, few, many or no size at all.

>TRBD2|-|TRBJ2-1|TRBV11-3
CASSSGTSGDFDEQFF
TGTGCCAGCAGCTCAGGGACTAGCGGGGATTTCGATGAGCAGTTCTTC
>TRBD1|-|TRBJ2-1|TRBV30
CAYKGQTFPNEQFF
TGTGCCTACAAGGGACAGACCTTTCCCAATGAGCAGTTCTTC
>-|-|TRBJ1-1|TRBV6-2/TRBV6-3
CASSPIPGFGTEAFF
TGTGCCAGCAGCCCGATTCCAGGGTTTGGCACTGAAGCTTTCTTT
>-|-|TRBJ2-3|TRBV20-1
CSISTDTQYF
TGCAGCATTAGCACAGATACGCAGTATTTT
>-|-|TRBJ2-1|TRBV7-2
CASSLFSGGISYNEQFF
TGTGCCAGCAGCTTATTCTCAGGAGGGATTTCCTACAATGAGCAGTTCTTC
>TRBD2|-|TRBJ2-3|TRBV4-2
CASSQVRAGGFTDTQYF
TGTGCCAGCAGCCAAGTTAGGGCGGGAGGTTTCACAGATACGCAGTATTTT
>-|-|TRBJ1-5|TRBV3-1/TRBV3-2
CASSPRQVNQPQHF
TGTGCCAGCAGCCCCCGACAGGTCAATCAGCCCCAGCATTTT
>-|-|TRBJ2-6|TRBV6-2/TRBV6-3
CASSLASGANVLTF
TGTGCCAGCAGTTTGGCATCTGGGGCCAACGTCCTGACCTTC
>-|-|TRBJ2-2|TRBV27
CASRPNTGELFF
TGTGCCAGCAGACCGAACACCGGGGAGCTGTTTTTT
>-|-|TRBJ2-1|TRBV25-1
CASSVTGREQFF
TGTGCCAGCAGTGTCACAGGGCGTGAGCAGTTCTTC
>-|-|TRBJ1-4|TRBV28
CASSAPRANTNEKLFF
TGTGCCAGCAGTGCACCACGGGCCAACACTAATGAAAAACTGTTTTTT
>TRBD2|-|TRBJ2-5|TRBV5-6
CASKYGLAGGPPWQETQYF
TGTGCCAGCAAATATGGACTAGCGGGAGGGCCCCCTTGGCAAGAGACCCAGTACTTC
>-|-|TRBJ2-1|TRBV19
CASSIALSGYYNEQFF
TGTGCCAGTAGTATAGCCCTCTCGGGATACTACAATGAGCAGTTCTTC
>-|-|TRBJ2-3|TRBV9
CASSVGGGSTDTQYF
TGTGCCAGCAGCGTAGGGGGCGGTAGCACAGATACGCAGTATTTT
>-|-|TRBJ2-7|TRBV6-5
CASSLSGEQYF
TGTGCCAGCAGCCTTAGCGGCGAGCAGTACTTC
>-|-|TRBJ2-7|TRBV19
CASSRTREHEQYF
TGTGCCAGTAGTAGGACACGCGAACACGAGCAGTACTTC
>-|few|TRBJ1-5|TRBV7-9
CASSPGVGPQHF
TGTGCCAGCAGCCCAGGGGTCGGTCCCCAGCATTTT
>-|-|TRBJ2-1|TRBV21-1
CASSGRSAYNEQFF
TGTGCCAGTTCGGGTCGGAGCGCTTACAATGAGCAGTTCTTC
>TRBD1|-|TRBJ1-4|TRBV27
CASSLLQGASNEKLFF
TGTGCCAGCAGTTTATTACAGGGGGCATCTAATGAAAAACTGTTTTTT
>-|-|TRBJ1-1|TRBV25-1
CASSESGESEAFF
TGTGCCAGCAGTGAATCTGGGGAGTCTGAAGCTTTCTTT
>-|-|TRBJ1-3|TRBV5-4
CASSVDTGTGNTIYF
TGTGCCAGCAGCGTAGATACAGGGACTGGAAACACCATATATTTT
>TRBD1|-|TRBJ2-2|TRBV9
CASSYRQGTNTGELFF
TGTGCCAGCAGCTACCGACAGGGCACTAACACCGGGGAGCTGTTTTTT
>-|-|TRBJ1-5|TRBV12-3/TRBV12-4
CASSSQGRPQHF
TGTGCCAGCAGTTCGCAGGGAAGGCCCCAGCATTTT
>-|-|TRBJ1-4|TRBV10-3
CAISEGGRNHVEKLFF
TGTGCCATCAGTGAAGGTGGACGGAACCACGTGGAAAAACTGTTTTTT
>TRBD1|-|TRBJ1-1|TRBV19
CASSTPRTGINTEAFF
TGTGCCAGTAGTACCCCTCGGACAGGAATTAACACTGAAGCTTTCTTT